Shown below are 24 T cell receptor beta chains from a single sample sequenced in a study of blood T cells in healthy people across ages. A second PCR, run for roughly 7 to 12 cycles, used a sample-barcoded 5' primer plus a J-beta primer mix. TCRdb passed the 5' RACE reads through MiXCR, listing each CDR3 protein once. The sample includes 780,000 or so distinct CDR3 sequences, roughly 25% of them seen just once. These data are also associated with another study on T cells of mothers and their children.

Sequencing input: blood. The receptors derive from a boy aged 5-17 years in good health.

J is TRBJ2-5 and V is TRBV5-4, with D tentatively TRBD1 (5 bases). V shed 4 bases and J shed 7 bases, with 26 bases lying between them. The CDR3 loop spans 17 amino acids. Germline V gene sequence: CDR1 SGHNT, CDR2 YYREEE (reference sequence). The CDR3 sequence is CASSPPLDSPGRGTQYF. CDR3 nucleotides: TGTGCCAGCAGCCCGCCGCTCGACAGTCCAGGTCGAGGGACCCAGTACTTC.

CDR3 sequence reads: CASSDTGWNTDTQYF. CDR3 nucleotide sequence: TGTGCCAGCAGCGATACAGGGTGGAACACAGATACGCAGTATTTT. The rearrangement joins TRBV28 to TRBJ2-3, with D possibly being TRBD1 (6 bases). Germline loops: CDR1 MDHEN, CDR2 SYDVKM. The CDR3 is made up of 15 amino acids. The V gene lost 6 bases and the J gene lost 2 bases, with 15 bases spanning the gap.

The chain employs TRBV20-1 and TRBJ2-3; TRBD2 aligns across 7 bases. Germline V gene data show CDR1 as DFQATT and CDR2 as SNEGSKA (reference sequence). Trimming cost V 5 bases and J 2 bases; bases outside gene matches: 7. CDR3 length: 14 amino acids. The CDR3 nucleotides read TGCAGTGCTGACCTTAGCGGGCCCACAGATACGCAGTATTTT. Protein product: CSADLSGPTDTQYF.

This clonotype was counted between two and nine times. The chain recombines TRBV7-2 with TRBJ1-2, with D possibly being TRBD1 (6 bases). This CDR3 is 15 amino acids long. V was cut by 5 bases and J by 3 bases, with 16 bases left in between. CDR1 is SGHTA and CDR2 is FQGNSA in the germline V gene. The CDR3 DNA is TGTGCCAGCAGCGCCACCCGGACAGTCCACTATGGCTACACCTTC. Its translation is CASSATRTVHYGYTF.

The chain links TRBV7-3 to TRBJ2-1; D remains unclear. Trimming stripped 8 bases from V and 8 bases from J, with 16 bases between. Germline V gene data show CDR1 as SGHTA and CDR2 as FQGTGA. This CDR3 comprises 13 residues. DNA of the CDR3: TGTGCCAGCGCGGCGATGGGGAACCATGAGCAGTTCTTC. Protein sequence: CASAAMGNHEQFF.

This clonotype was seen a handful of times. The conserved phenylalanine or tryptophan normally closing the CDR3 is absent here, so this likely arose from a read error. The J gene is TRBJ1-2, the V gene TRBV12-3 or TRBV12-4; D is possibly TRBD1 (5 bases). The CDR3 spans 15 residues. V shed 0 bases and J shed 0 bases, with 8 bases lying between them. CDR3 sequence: CASSLAETANYGYTL. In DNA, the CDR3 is TGTGCCAGCAGTTTAGCTGAGACAGCTAACTATGGCTACACCCTC.

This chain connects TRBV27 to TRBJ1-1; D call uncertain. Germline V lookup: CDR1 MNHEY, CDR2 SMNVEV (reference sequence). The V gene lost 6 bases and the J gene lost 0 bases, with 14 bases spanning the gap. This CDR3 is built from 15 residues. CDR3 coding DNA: TGTGCCAGCAGCAATCGACCCAACATGAACACTGAAGCTTTCTTT. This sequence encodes CASSNRPNMNTEAFF.

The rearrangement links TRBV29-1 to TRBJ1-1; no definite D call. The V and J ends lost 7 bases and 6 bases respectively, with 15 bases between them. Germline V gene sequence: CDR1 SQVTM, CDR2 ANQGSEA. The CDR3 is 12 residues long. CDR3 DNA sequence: TGCAGCGCCCGCAACCCTCCCCCTGAAGCTTTCTTT. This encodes CSARNPPPEAFF. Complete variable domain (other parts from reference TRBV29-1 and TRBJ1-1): SAVISQKPSRDICQRGTSLTIQCQVDSQVTMMFWYRQQPGQSLTLIATANQGSEATYESGFVIDKFPISRPNLTFSTLTVSNMSPEDSSIYLCSARNPPPEAFFGQGTRLTVV.

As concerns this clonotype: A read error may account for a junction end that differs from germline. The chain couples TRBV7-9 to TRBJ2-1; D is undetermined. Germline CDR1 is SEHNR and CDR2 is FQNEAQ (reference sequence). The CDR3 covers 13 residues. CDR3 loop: CANSLVYNNEQFF. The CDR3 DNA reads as TGTGCCAACAGCTTAGTTTACAACAATGAGCAGTTCTTC.

CDR3 coding DNA: TGTGCCAGCAGTCTCACCTACACAGGGGGCAACACTGAAGCTTTCTTT. This codes for CASSLTYTGGNTEAFF. The chain employs TRBV28 and TRBJ1-1; TRBD1 agrees at 9 bases. With V trimmed by 5 bases and J by 2 bases, 9 bases remained unmatched. The CDR3 contains 16 residues. CDR1 MDHEN and CDR2 SYDVKM come from the germline V gene.

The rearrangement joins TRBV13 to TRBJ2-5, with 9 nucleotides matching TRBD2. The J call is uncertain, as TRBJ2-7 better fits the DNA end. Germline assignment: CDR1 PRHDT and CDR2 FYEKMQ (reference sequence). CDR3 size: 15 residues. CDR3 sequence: CASSLASGATYEQYF. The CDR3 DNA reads TGTGCCAGCAGCTTAGCTAGCGGGGCGACCTACGAGCAGTACTTC.

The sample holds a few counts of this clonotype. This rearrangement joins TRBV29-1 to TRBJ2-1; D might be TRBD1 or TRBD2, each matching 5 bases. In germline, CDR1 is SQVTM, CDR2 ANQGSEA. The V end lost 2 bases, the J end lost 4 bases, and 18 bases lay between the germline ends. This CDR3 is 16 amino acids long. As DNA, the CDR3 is TGCAGCGTTGAATCATACGGGACCCCCTCGTACAATGAGCAGTTCTTC. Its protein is CSVESYGTPSYNEQFF.

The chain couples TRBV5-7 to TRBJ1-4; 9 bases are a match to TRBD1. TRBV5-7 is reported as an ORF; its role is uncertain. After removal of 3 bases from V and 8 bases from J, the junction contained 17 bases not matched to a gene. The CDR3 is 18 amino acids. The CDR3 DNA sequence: TGTGCCAGCAGCTCCCAGGACAGGGGACCCAACGCAAAGGAAAAACTGTTTTTT. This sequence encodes CASSSQDRGPNAKEKLFF.

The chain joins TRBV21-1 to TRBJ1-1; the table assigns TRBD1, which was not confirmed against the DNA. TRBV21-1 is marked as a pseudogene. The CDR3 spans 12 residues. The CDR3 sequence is CASPIQAPEAFF. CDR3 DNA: TGTGCCAGCCCGATACAGGCTCCTGAAGCTTTCTTT.

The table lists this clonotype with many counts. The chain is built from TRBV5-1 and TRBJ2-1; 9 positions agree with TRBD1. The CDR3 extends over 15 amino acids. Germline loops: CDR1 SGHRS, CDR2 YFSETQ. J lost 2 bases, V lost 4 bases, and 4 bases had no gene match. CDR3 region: CASSLRQGAYNEQFF. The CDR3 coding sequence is TGCGCCAGCAGCCTGCGACAGGGGGCCTACAATGAGCAGTTCTTC.

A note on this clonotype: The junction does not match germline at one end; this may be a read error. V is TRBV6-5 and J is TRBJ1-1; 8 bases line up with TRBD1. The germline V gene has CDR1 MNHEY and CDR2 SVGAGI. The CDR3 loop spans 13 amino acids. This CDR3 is CASSQGAITEAFF. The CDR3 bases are TGTGCCAGCAGCCAGGGGGCGATTACTGAAGCCTTCTTT.

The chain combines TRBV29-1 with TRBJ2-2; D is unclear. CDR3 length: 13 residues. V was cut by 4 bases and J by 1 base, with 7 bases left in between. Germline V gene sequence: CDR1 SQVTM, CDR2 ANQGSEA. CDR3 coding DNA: TGCAGCGTTGGAGGCGGGAACACCGGGGAGCTGTTTTTT. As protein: CSVGGGNTGELFF.

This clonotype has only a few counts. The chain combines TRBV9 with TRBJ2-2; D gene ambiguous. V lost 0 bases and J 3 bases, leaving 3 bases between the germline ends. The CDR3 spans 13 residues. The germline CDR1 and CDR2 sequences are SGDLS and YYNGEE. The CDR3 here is CASSVEHTGELFF. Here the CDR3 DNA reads TGTGCCAGCAGCGTAGAACACACCGGGGAGCTGTTTTTT.

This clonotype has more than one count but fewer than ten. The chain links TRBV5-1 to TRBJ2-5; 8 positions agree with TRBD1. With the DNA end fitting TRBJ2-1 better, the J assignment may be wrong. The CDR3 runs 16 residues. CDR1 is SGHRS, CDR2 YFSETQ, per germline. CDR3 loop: CASSLGGTGPHNEQFF. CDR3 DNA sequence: TGCGCCAGCAGCTTGGGGGGGACAGGTCCCCACAATGAGCAGTTCTTC.

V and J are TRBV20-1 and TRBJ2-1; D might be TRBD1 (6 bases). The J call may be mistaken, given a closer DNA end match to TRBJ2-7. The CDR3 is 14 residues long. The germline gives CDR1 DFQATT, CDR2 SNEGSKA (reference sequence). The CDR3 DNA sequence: TGCAGTGCCACAGACAGGCCGAGCTCCTACGAGCAGTACTTC. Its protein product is CSATDRPSSYEQYF.

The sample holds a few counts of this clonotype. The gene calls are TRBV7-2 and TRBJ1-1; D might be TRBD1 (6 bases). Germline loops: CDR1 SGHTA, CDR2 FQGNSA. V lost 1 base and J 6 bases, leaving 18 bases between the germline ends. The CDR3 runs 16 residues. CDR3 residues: CASSLVGTGWSPEAFF. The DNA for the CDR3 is TGTGCCAGCAGCTTAGTTGGAACAGGGTGGTCCCCTGAAGCTTTCTTT.

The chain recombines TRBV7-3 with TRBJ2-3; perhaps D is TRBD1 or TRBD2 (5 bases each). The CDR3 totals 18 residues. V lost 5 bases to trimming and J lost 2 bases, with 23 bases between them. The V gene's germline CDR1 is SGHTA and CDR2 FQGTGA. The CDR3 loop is CASSQLGIGGPTTDTQYF. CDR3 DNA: TGTGCCAGCAGCCAGCTGGGGATTGGGGGTCCAACCACAGATACGCAGTATTTT. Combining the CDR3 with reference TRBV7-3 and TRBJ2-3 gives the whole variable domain GAGVSQTPSNKVTEKGKYVELRCDPISGHTALYWYRQSLGQGPEFLIYFQGTGAADDSGLPNDRFFAVRPEGSVSTLKIQRTERGDSAVYLCASSQLGIGGPTTDTQYFGPGTRLTVL.

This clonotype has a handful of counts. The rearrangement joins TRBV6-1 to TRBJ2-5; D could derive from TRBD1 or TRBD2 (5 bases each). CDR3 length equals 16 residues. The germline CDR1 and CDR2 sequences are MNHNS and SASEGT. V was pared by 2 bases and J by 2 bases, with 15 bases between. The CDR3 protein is CASSESILWGQETQYF. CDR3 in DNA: TGTGCCAGCAGTGAATCCATCTTGTGGGGGCAAGAGACCCAGTACTTC.

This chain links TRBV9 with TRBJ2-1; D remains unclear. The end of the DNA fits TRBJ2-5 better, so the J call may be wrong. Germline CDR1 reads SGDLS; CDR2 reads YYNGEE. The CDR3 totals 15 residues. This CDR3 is CASSAGFQVKETQYF. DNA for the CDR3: TGTGCCAGCAGCGCGGGTTTTCAGGTCAAAGAGACCCAGTACTTC.